Included here is one T cell receptor (beta chain) sequence, with context. Its antigen is not identified. The data were obtained in a study of beta chain features in type 1 diabetes. Overall study results and limits: When Type 1 diabetes patients were examined, their TCRB CDR3s proved moderately but significantly shorter in all four CD4+ subsets.

This CDR3 has 17 residues. From germline, CDR1 is LGHNA and CDR2 YNFKEQ. V dropped 3 bases and J dropped 5; count of bases not matched to a gene: 8. Reverse transcription of all isolated RNA meant that expressed TCRB transcripts were sequenced. The average output of naive, central memory and regulatory T cell samples was approximately 3.6 million reads. The repertoire was sequenced with immunoSEQ multiplex PCR; TCRdb's copy has only in-frame clones and lacks some. The sample has roughly 290,000 clones, around 16% seen once. Sequenced sample: naive CD4+ T cells from blood. The chain recombines TRBV4-2 with TRBJ2-1; 12 bases are shared with TRBD2. This receptor was identified in a man younger than 35 with type 1 diabetes. The CDR3 sequence is CASSQGRTSGANNEQFF. CDR3 nucleotides: TGTGCCAGCAGCCAGGGACGGACTAGCGGGGCGAACAATGAGCAGTTCTTC.